This T cell receptor beta chain emerged from a study of T-cell memory formation after mild COVID-19. A 5'RACE reaction primed in the constant segment made cDNA libraries of TCR alpha and TCR beta, and these carried sample barcodes and UMIs. TCRdb passed the 5' RACE reads through MiXCR, listing each CDR3 protein once. The sample includes roughly 620,000 distinct CDR3 sequences, 15% to 20% of them seen just once. Overall study results and limits: Contracting clones from day 15 to 85 had balanced CD4/CD8; later expanders favoured CD4+.

This clonotype has a single count. What it binds is unknown. Material for sequencing was PBMCs or a T cell subset sorted from them (not recorded which). This TCR derives from an adult woman who had mild COVID-19 (a few samples of this study predate the infection). Cell type and time point are not known.

CDR3 DNA sequence: TGTGCCAGCAGCCAAGATCAGGGAAGCCACGAGCAGTACTTC. Encoded protein: CASSQDQGSHEQYF. The V and J genes are TRBV3-1 and TRBJ2-7; D is possibly TRBD1 (5 bases). V gave up 0 bases and J gave up 5 bases, with 11 bases separating them. The CDR3 contains 14 residues. Looked up from germline, CDR1 is LGHDT and CDR2 is YNNKEL (reference sequence).